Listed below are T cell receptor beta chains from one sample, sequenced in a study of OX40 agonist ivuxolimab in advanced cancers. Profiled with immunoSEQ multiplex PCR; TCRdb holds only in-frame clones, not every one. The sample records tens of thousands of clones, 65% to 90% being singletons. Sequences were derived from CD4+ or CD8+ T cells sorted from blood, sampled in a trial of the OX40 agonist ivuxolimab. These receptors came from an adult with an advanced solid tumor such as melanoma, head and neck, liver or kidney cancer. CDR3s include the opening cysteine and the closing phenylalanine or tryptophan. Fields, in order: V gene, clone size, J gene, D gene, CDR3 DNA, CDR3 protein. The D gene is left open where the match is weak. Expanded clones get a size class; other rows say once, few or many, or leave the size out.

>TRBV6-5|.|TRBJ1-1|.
TGTGCCAGCAGTTACTCCGGGGGGGACACTGAAGCTTTCTTT
CASSYSGGDTEAFF
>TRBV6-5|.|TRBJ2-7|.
TGTGCCAGCAGACCTAGGACAGCCAACCTCTACGAGCAGTACTTC
CASRPRTANLYEQYF
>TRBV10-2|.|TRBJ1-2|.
TGCGCCAGCTCCGCCCGACCTTCCGCGGGGTACGGCTACACCTTC
CASSARPSAGYGYTF
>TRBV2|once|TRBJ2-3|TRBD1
TGTGCCAGCAGTGCCCCGGGACAGGGTCCAGATACGCAGTATTTT
CASSAPGQGPDTQYF
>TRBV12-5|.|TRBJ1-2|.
TGTGCTAGTGGTTTGGCACCGGCGAAAGCAGGCAACTATGGCTACACCTTC
CASGLAPAKAGNYGYTF
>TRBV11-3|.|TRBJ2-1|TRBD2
TGTGCCAGCAGCTCACACACTAGCGGGCCGTACAATGAGCAGTTCTTC
CASSSHTSGPYNEQFF
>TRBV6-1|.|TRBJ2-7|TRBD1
TGTGCCAGCAGTGAAGAGTACAGGGGGCACGAGCAGTACTTC
CASSEEYRGHEQYF
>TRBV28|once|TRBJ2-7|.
TGTGCCAGCCGCTACGACCAAGCCTACGAGCAGTACTTC
CASRYDQAYEQYF
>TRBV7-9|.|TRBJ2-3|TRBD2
TGTGCCAGCAGCCTTTGGACTAGCGGGGTTTCGGATACGCAGTATTTT
CASSLWTSGVSDTQYF
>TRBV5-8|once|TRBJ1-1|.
TGTGCCAGCAGCTTGGGTGTCACTGAAGCTTTCTTT
CASSLGVTEAFF
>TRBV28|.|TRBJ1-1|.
TGTGCCAGCGGAGCCTCGGTCACGGTAGCGAACACTGAAGCTTTCTTT
CASGASVTVANTEAFF
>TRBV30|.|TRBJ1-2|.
TGTGCCTGGAGTGTTGGGGTGGTCTATGGCTACACCTTC
CAWSVGVVYGYTF
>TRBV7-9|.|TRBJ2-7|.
TGTGCCAGCAGCTTAGAGTCCGAGCAGTACTTC
CASSLESEQYF
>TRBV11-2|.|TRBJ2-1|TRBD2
TGTGCCAGCAGCTTAGAACTAGCGGAGGTCTACTACAATGAGCAGTTCTTC
CASSLELAEVYYNEQFF
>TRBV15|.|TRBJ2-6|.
TGTGCCACCAGGGGGACTGGGGCCAACGTCCTGACTTTC
CATRGTGANVLTF
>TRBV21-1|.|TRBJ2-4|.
TGTGCCAGCAGCAACGTCATGAGCGTGAAAAACATTCAGTACTTC
CASSNVMSVKNIQYF
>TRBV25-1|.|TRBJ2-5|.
TGTGCCAGCAGTGAAGAGACCCAGTACTTC
CASSEETQYF
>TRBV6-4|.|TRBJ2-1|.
TGTGCCAGCAGTGACTCAGCGGCGAGCTCCTACAATGAGCAGTTCTTC
CASSDSAASSYNEQFF
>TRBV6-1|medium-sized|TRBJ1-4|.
TGTGCCAGCAGTGAGTACAGCCCTAATGAAAAACTGTTTTTT
CASSEYSPNEKLFF
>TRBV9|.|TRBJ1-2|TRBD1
TGTGCCAGCAGCGTAAATCGACAGGGGGTCTATGGCTACACCTTC
CASSVNRQGVYGYTF
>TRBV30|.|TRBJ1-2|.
TGTGCCTGGAGCTCCATCGGGGTCAACAACTATGGCTACACCTTC
CAWSSIGVNNYGYTF
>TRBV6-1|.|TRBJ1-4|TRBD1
TGTGCCAGCAGTGGTACAAGTTACAGGGGAACCTCAACTAATGAAAAACTGTTTTTT
CASSGTSYRGTSTNEKLFF
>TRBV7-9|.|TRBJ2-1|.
TGTGCCAGCACCCCTGGAATACCTGGAAGGTCCTACAATGAGCAGTTCTTC
CASTPGIPGRSYNEQFF
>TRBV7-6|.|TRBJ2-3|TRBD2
TGTGCCAGCAGCTTATCAGGAGCGGGAATGGGTAGTTTAACAGATACGCAGTATTTT
CASSLSGAGMGSLTDTQYF
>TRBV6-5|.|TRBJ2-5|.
TGTGCCAGCAGTTACACTTTAGGGCAGACCCAGTACTTC
CASSYTLGQTQYF
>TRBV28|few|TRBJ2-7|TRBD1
TGTGCCAGCAGTTGGGGACAGGGCTACGAGCAGTACTTC
CASSWGQGYEQYF
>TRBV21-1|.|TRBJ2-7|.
TGTGCCAGCAGCAAAGGGGAAGTAAGCGGGCCCGGGGCCGAGCAGTACTTC
CASSKGEVSGPGAEQYF
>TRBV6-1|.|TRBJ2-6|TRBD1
TGTGCCAGCAGTGCCCGACAGGGTTTCACGCCCGGGGCCAACGTCCTGACTTTC
CASSARQGFTPGANVLTF
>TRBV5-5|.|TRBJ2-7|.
TGTGCCAGCAGCTTGGCTAAGGGGGGCGAGCAGTACTTC
CASSLAKGGEQYF
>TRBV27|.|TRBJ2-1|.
TGTGCCAGCAGCCTCAGCCTCAATGAGCAGTTCTTC
CASSLSLNEQFF
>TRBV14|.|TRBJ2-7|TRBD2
TGTGCCAGCAGCCAAGATCATTTGACTAGCGTTTTTTTCGACGAGCAGTACTTC
CASSQDHLTSVFFDEQYF
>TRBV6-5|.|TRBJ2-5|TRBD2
TGTGCCAGCAGTTACCATGGCGGGAGAGGAGAGACCCAGTACTTC
CASSYHGGRGETQYF
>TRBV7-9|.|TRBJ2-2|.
TGTGCCAGCAGCTCCCTACAACTAGCAACCGGGGAGCTGTTTTTT
CASSSLQLATGELFF